The rows below give T cell receptor beta chains drawn from one sample of a study of CD8 T cells in Susac syndrome. TCRdb itself ran the immunoSEQ multiplex PCR reads through MiXCR, one entry per CDR3 protein. Seen here are roughly 200,000 distinct CDR3 sequences, just under 95% observed once, and the top ten hold approximately 0.099%. Sequenced input: CD4+ T cells from PBMCs. Source of these receptors: a human donor with Susac syndrome. Both conserved end residues are part of each CDR3.

v_call	cdr3_length	j_call	cdr3_aa
TRBV4-3	15	TRBJ2-1	CASSHDGNSNNEQFF
TRBV4-1	15	TRBJ2-3	CASSLRGGRTDTQYF
TRBV30	12	TRBJ2-2	CAWRRVVGELFF
TRBV28	14	TRBJ2-7	CASSLSWARGEQYF
TRBV9	15	TRBJ2-5	CASSVGASRRETQYF
TRBV14	16	TRBJ2-3	CASSPLKLGVGDTQYF
TRBV2	14	TRBJ2-5	CASSESRDKETQYF
TRBV5-6	13	TRBJ2-1	CASSSRALHEQFF
TRBV28	16	TRBJ1-5	CASSPNQRSRGWPQHF
TRBV12-3/TRBV12-4	13	TRBJ2-3	CASSLVDDDTQYF
TRBV20-1	18	TRBJ2-5	CSARDSMGFLGVQETQYF
TRBV28	13	TRBJ2-3	CASSLAGGDTQYF
TRBV3-1	14	TRBJ2-2	CASSQEGDTGELFF
TRBV6-5	13	TRBJ2-7	CASMGGRRDEQYF
TRBV12-5	13	TRBJ1-1	CASGFHSNTEAFF
TRBV4-2	14	TRBJ2-1	CASSPHLIVNEQFF
TRBV5-4	15	TRBJ1-1	CASSLHRGADTEAFF
TRBV27	17	TRBJ2-6	CASSLTVRRSGANVLTF
TRBV7-2	15	TRBJ1-2	CASSFDLRRGYGYTF
TRBV6-5	14	TRBJ1-4	CASREMTSIEKLFF
TRBV7-3	15	TRBJ1-1	CASSSTGFGNTEAFF
TRBV29-1	14	TRBJ2-7	CSVVDGRPFGGQYF
TRBV5-1	17	TRBJ2-3	CASSLEPGTSVTDTQYF
TRBV30	12	TRBJ2-5	CAFGQNQETQYF
TRBV5-1	16	TRBJ2-5	CASSLGGTGTVETQYF
TRBV3-1	14	TRBJ1-2	CASSMNGGETGYTF
TRBV6-2/TRBV6-3	14	TRBJ2-1	CASTKAGGYNEQFF
TRBV7-8	14	TRBJ1-1	CASLTAGATSEAFF
TRBV7-2	16	TRBJ2-3	CASSLGASGRTDTQYF
TRBV20-1	14	TRBJ2-7	CSAKGTGWTYEQYF
TRBV18	13	TRBJ2-1	CASSPRGRNEQFF
TRBV30	16	TRBJ1-5	CAWSPGGVIGNQPQHF
TRBV29-1	11	TRBJ2-5	CSVEEWETQYF
TRBV13	13	TRBJ1-2	CANPPRTGGGYTF
TRBV4-3	14	TRBJ1-1	CASSQAKGATEAFF
TRBV3-1	15	TRBJ1-1	CASSQAPGVGFEAFF
TRBV7-2	14	TRBJ1-1	CASSLLPGDTEAFF
TRBV2	16	TRBJ2-1	CASRSGASGAYNEQFF
TRBV4-2	16	TRBJ1-2	CASSQTGWGDNYGYTF
TRBV4-3	16	TRBJ2-2	CASSLGLAGGTGELFF
TRBV10-3	13	TRBJ2-1	CAISVGPGDEQFF
TRBV28	12	TRBJ2-7	CASSVRGTGGNF
TRBV29-1	13	TRBJ1-1	CSASGQTNTEAFF
TRBV20-1	12	TRBJ1-1	CSARVGNTEAFF
TRBV13	13	TRBJ2-1	CASSLVRSNEQFF